A single sample is the source of the 29 T cell receptor beta chains below, sequenced in a study of radiation and T cells in renal cell carcinoma (dated by TCRdb to about 2020). The library relied on the immunoSEQ multiplex PCR assay. TCRdb obtained this table from immuneACCESS and retained in-frame rearrangements with V and J assigned. These tables miss some clones; where compared with another copy, unresolved V genes account for less than half of the shortfall, and the remainder is unexplained. This sample holds tens of thousands of clones; 45% to 55% were observed only once. Roughly 22% of the sample rests with the top ten. The time point label corresponds to: tumor resected at nephrectomy. What the treatment or condition label conveys for this sample: treatment-naive control, cytoreductive nephrectomy. This material consisted of tumor tissue, taken from a patient whose treatment was nephrectomy without radiotherapy. These receptors were collected from a human donor with renal cell carcinoma.

This chain links TRBV7-2 with TRBJ2-7; 10 bases are a match to TRBD1. The CDR3 is made up of 17 amino acids. CDR1 and CDR2 (germline): SGHTA, FQGNSA. With 1 base clipped from V and 5 bases from J, the junction kept 11 bases outside the gene matches. The CDR3: CASSLVGGGDRGDEQYF. The CDR3 DNA sequence: TGTGCCAGCAGCTTAGTAGGTGGAGGGGACAGGGGCGACGAGCAGTACTTC.

The sample holds a few counts of this clone. This chain links TRBV7-2 with TRBJ1-2; D may be TRBD1 (6 bases). V was shortened by 1 base and J by 5 bases, with 17 bases between the two germline ends. Germline CDR1 is SGHTA and CDR2 is FQGNSA. The CDR3 has 16 amino acids. The CDR3 bases are TGTGCCAGCAGCTTAGACCCCGCGGGGGGCGGGTATGGCTACACCTTC. Translating gives CASSLDPAGGGYGYTF.

The chain combines TRBV5-4 with TRBJ1-4, with 8 bases aligning to TRBD1. CDR3 length: 16 residues. Trimming cost V 0 bases and J 7 bases; bases outside gene matches: 8. The germline V gene has CDR1 SGHNT and CDR2 YYREEE (reference sequence). DNA of the CDR3: TGTGCCAGCAGCTTGGCTGCTGGACAGGGCGTTGAAAAACTGTTTTTT. Its translation is CASSLAAGQGVEKLFF.

This clone was seen only once. V and J are TRBV9 and TRBJ1-5, with TRBD1 matching over 9 bases. The CDR3 length is 17 residues. Trimming took 4 bases from V and 4 from J; bases not matched to a gene: 12. Per the germline V gene, CDR1 is SGDLS and CDR2 is YYNGEE. This chain's CDR3 is CASSPGNPGQGNQPQHF. DNA for the CDR3: TGTGCCAGCAGCCCTGGGAATCCGGGACAGGGAAATCAGCCCCAGCATTTT.

This clone came up a few times. This chain joins TRBV19 and TRBJ2-3; tentative D call: TRBD1 (6 bases). V was clipped by 4 bases and J by 0 bases, with 11 bases between them. The V gene's germline CDR1 is LNHDA and CDR2 SQIVND (reference sequence). This CDR3 region has 15 residues. CDR3 residues: CASSRGQTSTDTQYF. The CDR3 DNA reads TGTGCCAGTAGTAGAGGACAGACTAGCACAGATACGCAGTATTTT.

This rearrangement joins TRBV29-1 to TRBJ1-1, with 7 nucleotides matching TRBD1. This CDR3 is built from 14 residues. Looked up from germline, CDR1 is SQVTM and CDR2 is ANQGSEA. V shed 2 bases and J 1 base; nucleotides not matched to a gene: 4. The CDR3 nucleotides are TGCAGCGTTGAACGGGACAGCTGGAACACTGAAGCTTTCTTT. This gives the protein CSVERDSWNTEAFF.

A few counts support this clone. V usage is TRBV5-1 and J usage is TRBJ2-1; 8 positions agree with TRBD1. CDR3 length equals 16 residues. The germline V gene has CDR1 SGHRS and CDR2 YFSETQ. Unmatched junction bases numbered 6, after V lost 4 bases and J lost 0 bases. The DNA of the CDR3 is TGCGCCAGCAGCCGGACAGGGTCCAGCTCCTACAATGAGCAGTTCTTC. It specifies CASSRTGSSSYNEQFF.

The rearrangement joins TRBV30 to TRBJ1-1; 7 bases map to TRBD1. Germline loops: CDR1 GTSNPN, CDR2 SVGIG (reference sequence). The CDR3 is 12 amino acids. The CDR3 DNA reads as TGTGCAAGGGACAGAATGAACACTGAAGCTTTCTTT. Translated: CARDRMNTEAFF.

The chain is built from TRBV30 and TRBJ1-1; D call uncertain. V was cut by 1 base and J by 7 bases, with 10 bases left in between. The CDR3 extends over 12 amino acids. The V gene's germline CDR1 is GTSNPN and CDR2 SVGIG (reference sequence). The CDR3 nucleotides are TGTGCCTGGAGTGCTGGCAGGTTTGAAGCTTTCTTT. Its protein is CAWSAGRFEAFF.

This clone was seen only a few times. The chain couples TRBV7-8 to TRBJ2-5, with a weak D call TRBD1 (6 bases). CDR3 size: 15 residues. Germline V gene sequence: CDR1 SGHVS, CDR2 FQNEAQ. V lost 5 bases, J lost 4 bases, and 17 bases lay in between. In DNA, the CDR3 is TGTGCCAGCAGCGGTGACAGGAGAGGGACAGAGACCCAGTACTTC. Translated: CASSGDRRGTETQYF.

This clone was observed a few times. The J gene is TRBJ2-6, the V gene TRBV7-9; D unclear. The germline V gene encodes CDR1 SEHNR and CDR2 FQNEAQ (reference sequence). V lost 5 bases and J 0 bases, leaving 17 bases between the germline ends. The CDR3 totals 18 residues. DNA for the CDR3: TGTGCCAGCAGCCCCTTAACAGTACCCTTCTCTGGGGCCAACGTCCTGACTTTC. Translating it yields CASSPLTVPFSGANVLTF.

This clone was counted only a few times. This chain uses TRBV19 with TRBJ2-1; 9 bases match TRBD1. CDR1 LNHDA and CDR2 SQIVND come from the germline V gene (reference sequence). The junction had 7 bases not matched to a gene; V was cut back by 5 bases and J by 5 bases. This CDR3 has 15 residues. CDR3 residues: CASSLGGQGDNEQFF. CDR3 nucleotide sequence: TGTGCCAGTAGTCTGGGGGGACAGGGTGACAATGAGCAGTTCTTC.

The rearrangement joins TRBV30 to TRBJ2-2; tentative D call: TRBD2 (5 bases). The CDR3 is 13 amino acids. Germline CDR1 GTSNPN, CDR2 SVGIG (reference sequence). The CDR3 region has the DNA TGTGCTCGGAAACAGTACGGGGCCGGGGAGCTGTTTTTT. Its protein is CARKQYGAGELFF.

This sequence joins TRBV2 and TRBJ2-7; tentatively, D is TRBD1 or TRBD2 (5 bases each). CDR1 is SNHLY and CDR2 is FYNNEI in the germline V gene. V was clipped by 7 bases and J by 1 base, with 14 bases between them. CDR3 length equals 14 residues. The CDR3 DNA reads TGTGCCAGCAAGGGGACCCTGGGATCCTACGAGCAGTACTTC. Translated: CASKGTLGSYEQYF.

V and J are TRBV4-3 and TRBJ1-1; possibly TRBD1 for D (6 bases). The CDR3 sequence is 16 residues long. V lost 4 bases, J lost 0 bases, and 15 bases lay in between. Germline V lookup: CDR1 LGHNA, CDR2 YSLEER. This chain's CDR3 is CASSRHLAGVNTEAFF. The CDR3 nucleotides are TGCGCCAGCAGCCGACATTTGGCAGGGGTGAACACTGAAGCTTTCTTT.

This CDR3 is CASSEGGYNEKLFF. CDR3 DNA: TGTGCCAGCAGTGAAGGGGGCTATAATGAAAAACTGTTTTTT. The chain uses TRBV2 and TRBJ1-4, with a possible D match to TRBD1 (5 bases). CDR3 length equals 14 residues. The germline gives CDR1 SNHLY, CDR2 FYNNEI. The ends were cut back, 1 base at V and 4 bases at J, with 7 bases in the middle.

This clone was counted once. The J gene is TRBJ1-2, the V gene TRBV5-4; D is ambiguous. The CDR3 covers 14 residues. Between the trimmed V and J ends, which lost 2 bases and 9 bases, there was a span of 17 bases. The germline gives CDR1 SGHNT, CDR2 YYREEE (reference sequence). The CDR3 sequence: CASSFSGSENRYTF. In DNA, the CDR3 is TGTGCCAGCAGCTTTTCCGGGAGCGAGAATCGCTACACCTTC.

This clone appeared a few times. The rearrangement joins TRBV2 to TRBJ1-2; TRBD1 matches at 10 bases. The CDR3 is 14 amino acids. The ends lost 5 bases at V and 3 bases at J; junction bases unmatched: 3. Per germline, CDR1 SNHLY and CDR2 FYNNEI. The CDR3 loop reads CASSTDRGDYGYTF. CDR3 sequence (DNA): TGTGCCAGCAGTACGGACAGGGGGGACTATGGCTACACCTTC.

This clone was detected only a few times. The chain joins TRBV9 to TRBJ1-1; D possibly corresponds to TRBD1 (5 bases). V was cut by 4 bases and J by 4 bases, with 11 bases left in between. The CDR3 is 13 amino acids. Germline CDR1 reads SGDLS; CDR2 reads YYNGEE. The chain's CDR3 is CASSRVGGTEAFF. The DNA for the CDR3 is TGTGCCAGCAGCCGGGTGGGGGGCACTGAAGCTTTCTTT.

This clone was detected many times. This chain connects TRBV9 to TRBJ1-2, with 8 bases identical to TRBD1. The trim removed 0 bases at V and 7 bases at J, leaving 5 bases unmatched. This CDR3 contains 14 residues. Per germline, CDR1 SGDLS and CDR2 YYNGEE. CDR3 sequence: CASSVDRGSGGYTF. The CDR3 DNA reads TGTGCCAGCAGCGTAGACAGGGGGAGTGGTGGCTACACCTTC.

The chain links TRBV5-6 to TRBJ2-2, with D perhaps TRBD1 or TRBD2 (5 bases each). Germline V gene lookup returns CDR1 SGHDT and CDR2 YYEEEE. V was clipped by 4 bases and J by 0 bases, with 13 bases between them. The length of the CDR3 is 16 residues. Written as DNA, the CDR3 is TGTGCCAGCAGCCAATATTGGGGGACGAACACCGGGGAGCTGTTTTTT. It codes for CASSQYWGTNTGELFF.

This clone was seen more than once but under ten times. This chain links TRBV7-9 with TRBJ1-2, with 10 positions matching TRBD1. The CDR3 covers 15 residues. V was pared by 5 bases and J by 8 bases, with 11 bases of the junction left unmatched. Germline-derived CDR1 and CDR2 are SEHNR and FQNEAQ (reference sequence). The CDR3 DNA sequence: TGTGCCAGCAGCCCCCGGGACAGGGGCCTCTGGGGCTACACCTTC. Its protein product is CASSPRDRGLWGYTF.

The J gene is TRBJ2-7, the V gene TRBV6-1; D is undetermined. This CDR3 has 10 residues. The V end was cut by 7 bases, the J end by 5 bases, with 6 bases between. Germline lookup yields CDR1 MNHNS and CDR2 SASEGT. CDR3: CASNEDEQYF. The CDR3 bases are TGTGCCAGCAACGAGGACGAGCAGTACTTC.

The genes are TRBV4-3 and TRBJ2-3; TRBD2 matches 8 bases. This CDR3 region has 16 residues. After removal of 1 base from V and 5 bases from J, the junction contained 8 bases not matched to a gene. Germline V lookup: CDR1 LGHNA, CDR2 YSLEER. CDR3 DNA: TGCGCCAGCAGCCAAGCCCAGCGGGGGTATGAAGATACGCAGTATTTT. Its protein is CASSQAQRGYEDTQYF.

The chain combines TRBV14 with TRBJ2-1, with TRBD1 matching 7 bases. Trimming cost V 2 bases and J 9 bases; bases outside gene matches: 7. The CDR3 has 14 residues. Germline V gene sequence: CDR1 SGHDN, CDR2 FVKESK. CDR3 bases: TGTGCCAGCAGCCAACTGGGGACAGCCAGTGAGCAGTTCTTC. Translated: CASSQLGTASEQFF. Together with reference TRBV14 and TRBJ2-1, the CDR3 gives the full variable domain: EAGVTQFPSHSVIEKGQTVTLRCDPISGHDNLYWYRRVMGKEIKFLLHFVKESKQDESGMPNNRFLAERTGGTYSTLKVQPAELEDSGVYFCASSQLGTASEQFFGPGTRLTVL.

The sample holds a few counts of this clone. The chain has TRBV7-8 and TRBJ1-4; D ambiguous. The CDR3 is 14 amino acids. In germline, CDR1 is SGHVS, CDR2 FQNEAQ. Trimming took off 3 bases at V and 8 bases at J, with 13 bases between the two ends. The CDR3 DNA reads as TGTGCCAGCAGCTTTGGAGGGTTAGGAGAAAAACTGTTTTTT. Translated, it gives CASSFGGLGEKLFF. Variable domain in full (rest from reference TRBV7-8 and TRBJ1-4): GAGVSQSPRYKVAKRGQDVALRCDPISGHVSLFWYQQALGQGPEFLTYFQNEAQLDKSGLPSDRFFAERPEGSVSTLKIQRTQQEDSAVYLCASSFGGLGEKLFFGSGTQLSVL.

V usage is TRBV5-1 and J usage is TRBJ2-6; D may be TRBD1 (5 bases). V lost 3 bases to trimming and J lost 4 bases, with 20 bases between them. CDR1 and CDR2 from the germline V gene are SGHRS and YFSETQ. This CDR3 is built from 18 residues. CDR3 residues: CASSSTASRAPGANVLTF. CDR3 DNA sequence: TGCGCCAGCAGCTCAACTGCTTCCAGGGCTCCCGGGGCCAACGTCCTGACTTTC.

V and J are TRBV5-1 and TRBJ1-1; tentatively, D is TRBD1 (6 bases). The V gene lost 4 bases and the J gene lost 4 bases, with 20 bases spanning the gap. CDR1 is SGHRS, CDR2 YFSETQ, per germline. CDR3 length equals 16 residues. The CDR3 reads CASSHGDTGSGTEAFF. The DNA of the CDR3 is TGCGCCAGCAGCCACGGTGACACAGGGAGTGGCACTGAAGCTTTCTTT.

J is TRBJ1-5 and V is TRBV7-8, with 11 bases lining up with TRBD1. The CDR3 sequence is 16 residues long. The germline V gene encodes CDR1 SGHVS and CDR2 FQNEAQ. The V segment lost 5 bases and the J segment 4 bases; nucleotides outside the gene matches: 7. The CDR3 region has the DNA TGTGCCAGCAGCCGGACAGGGGGCAATGTTAATCAGCCCCAGCATTTT. Translated: CASSRTGGNVNQPQHF.